The 26 T cell receptor beta chains listed next were all sequenced from one sample in a study of CD8+CD57+ T cells in acquired aplastic anemia. CDR3 and TCR beta VDJ profiling relied on genomic DNA as the template. In TCRdb, the reads were re-called with MiXCR into one record per CDR3 protein. The sample contains 55,000 to 80,000 distinct CDR3 sequences, around half of which appear only once. The source material was sorted CD4+, CD8+, or CD8+CD57+ T cells (not recorded which) from PBMCs. The receptors stem from a human donor in good health, serving as a control.

This chain connects TRBV25-1 to TRBJ1-2; 11 bases fit TRBD1. The CDR3 runs to 14 residues. V dropped 4 bases and J dropped 7; count of bases not matched to a gene: 5. Germline lookup yields CDR1 MGHDK and CDR2 SYGVNS. The CDR3 region has the DNA TGTGCCAGCAGTGTCGGACAGGGGGCATCTGGCTACACCTTC. Amino acids: CASSVGQGASGYTF.

J is TRBJ1-1 and V is TRBV7-2, with D unresolved. The CDR3 runs to 13 residues. Looked up from germline, CDR1 is SGHTA and CDR2 is FQGNSA. Trimming cost V 5 bases and J 5 bases, with 12 bases left between them. CDR3 DNA: TGTGCCAGCAGCCGACGTGGTGATACTGAAGCTTTCTTT. Residues: CASSRRGDTEAFF.

This chain uses TRBV19 with TRBJ1-2; 8 bases agree with TRBD1. Germline V lookup: CDR1 LNHDA, CDR2 SQIVND (reference sequence). V lost 8 bases, J lost 9 bases, and 11 bases stayed unmatched. The CDR3 length is 13 residues. In DNA form, the CDR3 reads TGTGCCAGTGGGCCCCAGGGGGCGCGGAGCTACACCTTC. As protein: CASGPQGARSYTF.

This clonotype was detected a few times. The CDR3 here is CATSRLEGPLHF. As DNA, the CDR3 is TGTGCCACCAGCAGGCTTGAAGGACCCCTCCACTTT. The V gene is TRBV15, the J gene TRBJ1-6; unclear D gene. V lost 3 bases, J lost 12 bases, and 9 bases lay in between. The germline V gene encodes CDR1 LNHNV and CDR2 YYDKDF (reference sequence). CDR3 length: 12 amino acids.

Ten or more counts support this clonotype. CDR3 in amino acids: CSARDGAGGVSCTF. The CDR3 DNA reads TGCAGTGCTAGAGATGGGGCAGGTGGGGTTTCCTGCACCTTC. This chain connects TRBV20-1 to TRBJ1-2; D might be TRBD1 (5 bases). The germline V gene encodes CDR1 DFQATT and CDR2 SNEGSKA (reference sequence). This CDR3 is built from 14 residues. Trimming shortened V by 0 bases and J by 13 bases, and 21 bases separated the two germline ends.

This clonotype showed up many times. This chain joins TRBV6-5 and TRBJ2-7; 7 nucleotides align to TRBD2. The CDR3 sequence is 15 residues long. V dropped 0 bases and J dropped 7; count of bases not matched to a gene: 9. CDR1 is MNHEY, CDR2 SVGAGI, per germline. The CDR3 DNA reads as TGTGCCAGCAGTTACTCGGGGGGGTCCCTTCGGGAGCAGTACTTC. Encoded protein: CASSYSGGSLREQYF.

The table lists this clonotype with a count of one. This chain uses TRBV20-1 with TRBJ2-7; TRBD1 matches at 9 bases. V shed 6 bases and J 2 bases; nucleotides not matched to a gene: 5. CDR1 DFQATT and CDR2 SNEGSKA come from the germline V gene (reference sequence). This CDR3 is built from 13 residues. The CDR3 spells CSAVRTGAYEQYF. In nucleotides, the CDR3 is TGCAGTGCCGTCAGGACAGGGGCCTACGAGCAGTACTTC.

This chain links TRBV15 with TRBJ2-1, with 10 bases fitting TRBD2. The germline CDR1 and CDR2 sequences are LNHNV and YYDKDF (reference sequence). The CDR3 consists of 12 residues. V was clipped by 11 bases and J by 8 bases; unmatched bases: 6. The CDR3 loop is CAPSGSLDEQFF. The CDR3 DNA is TGTGCCCCTAGCGGGAGCCTCGATGAGCAGTTCTTC.

The V call is TRBV2, the J call TRBJ2-7, with D uncertain. Per the germline V gene, CDR1 is SNHLY and CDR2 is FYNNEI. Trimming cost V 3 bases and J 5 bases, with 14 bases left between them. The CDR3 covers 14 residues. The CDR3 bases are TGTGCCAGCAGTGACCACCGGACCGTCCACGAGCAGTACTTC. It encodes CASSDHRTVHEQYF.

The rearrangement uses TRBV19 and TRBJ1-6, with 9 positions matching TRBD1. The V gene end was trimmed by 9 bases and the J gene end by 10 bases; junction bases not matched to a gene: 16. There are 16 residues in the CDR3. Germline lookup yields CDR1 LNHDA and CDR2 SQIVND (reference sequence). In DNA, the CDR3 is TGTGCCAGCAGCCAAGGACAGGGGCTGCCGAGGTCACCCCTCCACTTT. The encoded protein is CASSQGQGLPRSPLHF.

This clonotype was counted at least ten times. The genes are TRBV30 and TRBJ2-7, with D uncertain. Looked up from germline, CDR1 is GTSNPN and CDR2 is SVGIG (reference sequence). V was pared by 0 bases and J by 4 bases, with 10 bases between. The CDR3 totals 13 residues. The CDR3 here is CAWSVALGYEQYF. The CDR3 region has the DNA TGTGCCTGGAGTGTAGCGCTAGGGTACGAGCAGTACTTC.

This clonotype occurred many times. The V and J genes are TRBV13 and TRBJ2-5; D tentatively fits TRBD1 or TRBD2 (5 bases each). The germline CDR1 and CDR2 sequences are PRHDT and FYEKMQ (reference sequence). CDR3 length: 15 amino acids. V lost 4 bases to trimming and J lost 7 bases, with 19 bases between them. The DNA for the CDR3 is TGTGCCAGCAGCTCAGCCGGGACGGCCTTTGGGACCCAGTACTTC. The encoded protein is CASSSAGTAFGTQYF. Based on the CDR3 plus reference TRBV13 and TRBJ2-5, the full variable domain is AAGVIQSPRHLIKEKRETATLKCYPIPRHDTVYWYQQGPGQDPQFLISFYEKMQSDKGSIPDRFSAQQFSDYHSELNMSSLELGDSALYFCASSSAGTAFGTQYFGPGTRLLVL.

The V gene is TRBV10-2, the J gene TRBJ2-5, with a tentative D call TRBD1 (5 bases). The V end lost 8 bases, the J end lost 1 base, and 11 bases lay between the germline ends. CDR1 and CDR2 from the germline V gene are WSHSY and SAAADI. CDR3 size: 13 residues. The CDR3 here is CASHKGIQETQYF. For the CDR3, the DNA is TGCGCCAGCCATAAGGGGATCCAAGAGACCCAGTACTTC.

By share of the sample, this clonotype is medium-sized (0.01 to 0.1%). The CDR3 region has the DNA TGTGCCAGTAGTTCGCCCCGGGACAGCACCTACGAGCAGTACTTC. Protein product: CASSSPRDSTYEQYF. The gene calls are TRBV19 and TRBJ2-7; 7 bases match TRBD1. This CDR3 has 15 amino acids. Per the germline V gene, CDR1 is LNHDA and CDR2 is SQIVND (reference sequence). Unmatched junction bases numbered 9, after V lost 5 bases and J lost 2 bases. The variable domain in full, completed from reference TRBV19 and TRBJ2-7, reads DGGITQSPKYLFRKEGQNVTLSCEQNLNHDAMYWYRQDPGQGLRLIYYSQIVNDFQKGDIAEGYSVSREKKESFPLTVTSAQKNPTAFYLCASSSPRDSTYEQYFGPGTRLTVT.

By proportion, this clonotype is medium-sized. This chain uses TRBV24-1 with TRBJ1-2, with TRBD1 identical over 8 bases. CDR1 and CDR2 (germline): KGHDR, SFDVKD. The ends lost 3 bases at V and 6 bases at J; junction bases unmatched: 2. This CDR3 region has 13 residues. The CDR3 reads CATSDPTGDGYTF. The CDR3 region has the DNA TGTGCCACCAGTGATCCGACAGGGGATGGCTACACCTTC.

J is TRBJ2-3 and V is TRBV24-1, with D tentatively TRBD2 (5 bases). Trimming shortened V by 4 bases and J by 5 bases, and 9 bases separated the two germline ends. This CDR3 contains 13 residues. The germline V gene has CDR1 KGHDR and CDR2 SFDVKD. The CDR3: CATSDSGGDTQYF. The CDR3 coding sequence is TGTGCCACCAGTGACTCAGGAGGAGATACGCAGTATTTT.

This clonotype turned up a few times. The CDR3 here is CASQQGINNEQFF. The DNA for the CDR3 is TGTGCCAGCCAACAGGGGATTAACAATGAGCAGTTCTTC. The gene calls are TRBV27 and TRBJ2-1, with 7 bases lining up with TRBD1. The CDR3 runs 13 residues. Looked up from germline, CDR1 is MNHEY and CDR2 is SMNVEV (reference sequence). V lost 8 bases to trimming and J lost 5 bases; unmatched junction nucleotides: 6.

This clonotype was picked up many times. The chain is built from TRBV12-3 or TRBV12-4 and TRBJ1-2; D is uncertain. Trimming stripped 2 bases from V and 3 bases from J, with 25 bases between. The CDR3 loop spans 19 amino acids. CDR3 DNA sequence: TGTGCCAGCAGTTTAAAATTCTCGGGAAATCTCTTATACCACTATGGCTACACCTTC. It yields the protein CASSLKFSGNLLYHYGYTF.

This chain joins TRBV19 and TRBJ1-2; 9 bases are a match to TRBD1. The germline V gene encodes CDR1 LNHDA and CDR2 SQIVND (reference sequence). The CDR3 contains 16 residues. Trimming removed 4 bases from V and 2 bases from J; junction bases left unmatched: 8. Written as DNA, the CDR3 is TGTGCCAGTAGTACATCCTACAGGGGGCGCAACTATGGCTACACCTTC. Translated, it gives CASSTSYRGRNYGYTF.

V usage is TRBV7-6 and J usage is TRBJ2-7; D is perhaps TRBD2 (5 bases). V lost 4 bases to trimming and J lost 4 bases, with 8 bases between them. Germline CDR1 is SGHVS and CDR2 is FNYEAQ. The CDR3 contains 12 residues. CDR3 sequence reads: CASSYEGYEQYF. In DNA form, the CDR3 reads TGTGCCAGCAGCTATGAGGGTTACGAGCAGTACTTC.

This clonotype was counted many times. This sequence joins TRBV30 and TRBJ2-7; 14 bases are a match to TRBD2. Germline values: CDR1 GTSNPN, CDR2 SVGIG (reference sequence). V trimming: 3 bases; J trimming: 6 bases; junction bases outside the gene matches: 7. The CDR3 is 15 amino acids. CDR3 amino acids: CAWRGRGLAGGEQYF. The CDR3 region has the DNA TGTGCCTGGAGGGGACGTGGACTAGCGGGAGGCGAGCAGTACTTC.

The chain is built from TRBV19 and TRBJ2-7; TRBD1 matches at 8 bases. The germline CDR1 and CDR2 sequences are LNHDA and SQIVND (reference sequence). This CDR3 has 15 residues. Trimming at V came to 9 bases and at J to 1 base, leaving 11 bases not matched to a gene. CDR3 amino acids: CARTRTGRVSYEQYF. CDR3 bases: TGTGCCAGAACACGGACAGGGCGCGTATCCTACGAGCAGTACTTC.

The gene calls are TRBV2 and TRBJ2-7, with TRBD2 matching 9 bases. This CDR3 comprises 15 residues. Germline V gene data show CDR1 as SNHLY and CDR2 as FYNNEI. V was pared by 4 bases and J by 2 bases, with 6 bases of the junction left unmatched. The chain's CDR3 is CASSGFSGSAYEQYF. CDR3 nucleotide sequence: TGTGCCAGCAGTGGATTTAGCGGGAGTGCCTACGAGCAGTACTTC.

This clonotype was observed at least ten times. This sequence joins TRBV11-2 and TRBJ2-3; tentatively, D is TRBD2 (7 bases). Germline V gene sequence: CDR1 SGHAT, CDR2 FQNNGV. CDR3 length: 18 residues. Trimming left V 1 base short and J 1 base short, with 18 bases between. The CDR3, as DNA: TGTGCCAGCAGCTTAGGAGACGGGGGGCCACCGGGCACAGATACGCAGTATTTT. Encoded protein: CASSLGDGGPPGTDTQYF.

This chain links TRBV12-3 or TRBV12-4 with TRBJ1-1, with 7 bases identical to TRBD1. This CDR3 contains 15 residues. V was clipped by 8 bases and J by 3 bases; unmatched bases: 12. CDR3 DNA: TGTGCCAGCGGAAAGGGGGCAGGGTTGGACACTGAAGCTTTCTTT. Its protein product is CASGKGAGLDTEAFF.

This clonotype was detected once. The chain couples TRBV10-3 to TRBJ1-6, with 7 bases fitting TRBD1. The CDR3 spans 17 residues. With 10 bases clipped from V and 4 bases from J, the junction kept 16 bases outside the gene matches. In germline, CDR1 is ENHRY, CDR2 SYGVKD. DNA of the CDR3: TGTGCCACCTGGGGAGCAGACAGGGAAGGGTATAATTCACCCCTCCACTTT. Translation gives CATWGADREGYNSPLHF.